The 24 T cell receptor beta chains in this list originate from one sample, sequenced in a study of cytomegalovirus exposure and HLA in healthy donors. PCR primers comprised 60 Vbeta and 13 Jbeta primers. The table came from immunoSEQ multiplex PCR; TCRdb's copy has only in-frame clones and leaves some out. The sample records around 110,000 clones, about 61% being singletons. Sequencing was carried out using PBMCs. Receptors were obtained from a woman under 40 in good health and CMV-seronegative.

This clone was detected many times. The chain combines TRBV2 with TRBJ2-7; no definite D call. With 8 bases removed from V and 0 bases from J, the gap between germline ends came to 11 bases. The CDR3 totals 13 residues. Per the germline V gene, CDR1 is SNHLY and CDR2 is FYNNEI. DNA for the CDR3: TGTGCCAGCGTGGTAGAGGACTCCTACGAGCAGTACTTC. Translating gives CASVVEDSYEQYF.

The rearrangement joins TRBV7-8 to TRBJ2-3, with 12 bases fitting TRBD2. The V and J ends lost 5 bases and 4 bases, in that order; junction bases with no gene match: 4. Germline values: CDR1 SGHVS, CDR2 FQNEAQ. The length of the CDR3 is 15 residues. This CDR3 is CASSRLAGAPDTQYF. In nucleotides, the CDR3 is TGTGCCAGCAGCCGACTAGCGGGAGCTCCAGATACGCAGTATTTT.

The genes are TRBV5-1 and TRBJ2-3; D is uncertain. V lost 2 bases and J 0 bases, leaving 10 bases between the germline ends. The CDR3 runs 15 residues. In germline, CDR1 is SGHRS, CDR2 YFSETQ. The CDR3 is CASSFVPESTDTQYF. DNA of the CDR3: TGCGCCAGCAGCTTCGTGCCGGAGAGCACAGATACGCAGTATTTT.

The chain employs TRBV7-9 and TRBJ2-1, with a possible D match to TRBD2 (5 bases). Germline-derived CDR1 and CDR2 are SEHNR and FQNEAQ (reference sequence). CDR3 length equals 13 residues. The V end was cut by 3 bases, the J end by 8 bases, with 11 bases between. This chain's CDR3 is CASSFRLFHEQFF. The CDR3, as DNA: TGTGCCAGCAGCTTTCGACTATTCCATGAGCAGTTCTTC.

The CDR3 region has the DNA TGTGCCAGCAGCCGAGTCGGGACAGCGGCAAATGAGCAGTTCTTC. It yields the protein CASSRVGTAANEQFF. The J gene is TRBJ2-1, the V gene TRBV14; TRBD1 matches 7 bases. The J segment lost 7 bases and the V segment lost 4 bases, leaving 10 bases of the junction unmatched. The germline V gene has CDR1 SGHDN and CDR2 FVKESK. This CDR3 has 15 amino acids.

The gene calls are TRBV28 and TRBJ2-7; 8 nucleotides align to TRBD1. CDR1 and CDR2 (germline): MDHEN, SYDVKM. Losses at the gene ends were 6 bases for V and 6 bases for J; bases not matched to a gene: 13. This CDR3 is built from 15 residues. CDR3: CASSSVGQEASEQYF. The DNA of the CDR3 is TGTGCCAGCAGCTCCGTGGGACAGGAGGCATCCGAGCAGTACTTC.

This rearrangement joins TRBV4-1 to TRBJ2-1, with 8 bases fitting TRBD2. Germline loops: CDR1 MGHRA, CDR2 YSYEKL. The CDR3 covers 16 residues. V lost 4 bases, J lost 7 bases, and 12 bases stayed unmatched. CDR3 residues: CASSPRGLREDNEQFF. The CDR3 DNA reads TGCGCCAGCAGCCCACGTGGGTTGCGGGAGGATAATGAGCAGTTCTTC.

This rearrangement joins TRBV28 to TRBJ2-1, with 11 bases lining up with TRBD2. J gave up 6 bases and V 4 bases, and 5 bases lay outside the gene matches. CDR3 size: 15 residues. CDR1 MDHEN and CDR2 SYDVKM come from the germline V gene. CDR3 nucleotides: TGTGCCAGCAGTTGGGGACTAGCGGACAGCAATGAGCAGTTCTTC. Translated: CASSWGLADSNEQFF.

The rearrangement joins TRBV4-3 to TRBJ2-7; 8 bases fit TRBD2. Germline V gene sequence: CDR1 LGHNA, CDR2 YSLEER. V was pared by 4 bases and J by 3 bases, with 5 bases of the junction left unmatched. This CDR3 region has 14 residues. CDR3 region: CASSLTSGYYEQYF. The CDR3 DNA is TGCGCCAGCAGCCTTACTAGCGGCTACTACGAGCAGTACTTC.

The CDR3 region has the DNA TGTGCCAGTAGTATAGTGGCTAGCGGATATGGAGAGCAGTTCTTC. It translates to CASSIVASGYGEQFF. The chain combines TRBV19 with TRBJ2-1, with 7 positions matching TRBD2. The CDR3 is made up of 15 amino acids. CDR1 and CDR2 (germline): LNHDA, SQIVND (reference sequence). V shed 1 base and J 10 bases; nucleotides not matched to a gene: 10.

This chain connects TRBV5-1 to TRBJ2-7, with D tentatively TRBD1 (6 bases). V was shortened by 0 bases and J by 2 bases, with 9 bases between the two germline ends. Germline V lookup: CDR1 SGHRS, CDR2 YFSETQ. The CDR3 is made up of 14 amino acids. Written as DNA, the CDR3 is TGCGCCAGCAGCTTGGAACAGGGTCCCTACGAGCAGTACTTC. Translated: CASSLEQGPYEQYF.

V and J are TRBV28 and TRBJ1-2; 9 nucleotides line up with TRBD1. The CDR3 has 14 residues. V gave up 6 bases and J gave up 3 bases; unmatched junction bases: 5. Germline V CDR1 and CDR2: MDHEN, SYDVKM. The CDR3 nucleotides are TGTGCCAGCAGGGGGACAGGGACTTACTATGGCTACACCTTC. Amino acids: CASRGTGTYYGYTF.

The chain recombines TRBV4-2 with TRBJ2-3; 10 nucleotides agree with TRBD2. This CDR3 has 15 residues. With 4 bases clipped from V and 4 bases from J, the junction kept 5 bases outside the gene matches. CDR1 and CDR2 from the germline V gene are LGHNA and YNFKEQ. CDR3 in DNA: TGTGCCAGCAGCCTCAAAGCGGGAGGGTCAGATACGCAGTATTTT. This sequence encodes CASSLKAGGSDTQYF.

The chain links TRBV27 to TRBJ2-1, with TRBD1 matching over 9 bases. After removal of 5 bases from V and 3 bases from J, the junction contained 11 bases not matched to a gene. Looked up from germline, CDR1 is MNHEY and CDR2 is SMNVEV (reference sequence). This CDR3 has 17 residues. The CDR3 is CASSLRKGQGIYNEQFF. The CDR3 region has the DNA TGTGCCAGCAGTCTACGGAAAGGACAGGGGATCTACAATGAGCAGTTCTTC.

J is TRBJ1-1 and V is TRBV29-1, with D uncertain. CDR1 is SQVTM, CDR2 ANQGSEA, per germline. V was pared by 8 bases and J by 1 base, with 11 bases between. The CDR3 length is 12 residues. The CDR3 nucleotides read TGCAGCTTCTCACATCCGAACACTGAAGCTTTCTTT. This gives the protein CSFSHPNTEAFF.

The V gene is TRBV30, the J gene TRBJ1-1, with a possible D match to TRBD1 (6 bases). Germline-derived CDR1 and CDR2 are GTSNPN and SVGIG (reference sequence). The CDR3 loop spans 17 amino acids. The V end lost 1 base, the J end lost 1 base, and 19 bases lay between the germline ends. The CDR3 loop reads CAWSGGLTGWRNTEAFF. CDR3 DNA sequence: TGTGCCTGGAGTGGGGGGTTGACAGGCTGGCGGAACACTGAAGCTTTCTTT.

In this sample, this clone turned up once. The CDR3 bases are TGTGCCAGCAGTGAACCCGGGTCTAACTATGGCTACACCTTC. As protein: CASSEPGSNYGYTF. This chain links TRBV6-1 with TRBJ1-2; D not resolved. CDR1 and CDR2 from the germline V gene are MNHNS and SASEGT. CDR3 length equals 14 residues. Trimming shortened V by 2 bases and J by 0 bases, and 7 bases separated the two germline ends.

The chain combines TRBV13 with TRBJ1-2, with 7 bases identical to TRBD1. Looked up from germline, CDR1 is PRHDT and CDR2 is FYEKMQ (reference sequence). The length of the CDR3 is 14 residues. J gave up 5 bases and V 0 bases, and 3 bases lay outside the gene matches. The CDR3 DNA sequence: TGTGCCAGCAGCTTAGGGACAGGGAGGTATGGCTACACCTTC. Amino acids: CASSLGTGRYGYTF.

J is TRBJ1-1 and V is TRBV5-6; 7 positions agree with TRBD1. The CDR3 loop spans 12 amino acids. The germline CDR1 and CDR2 sequences are SGHDT and YYEEEE. V was clipped by 4 bases and J by 6 bases; unmatched bases: 3. The CDR3 spells CASSPGTAEAFF. The CDR3 region has the DNA TGTGCCAGCAGCCCCGGGACAGCTGAAGCTTTCTTT.

The chain employs TRBV7-3 and TRBJ2-1; D perhaps matches TRBD2 (5 bases). This CDR3 is built from 14 residues. Germline CDR1 and CDR2: SGHTA and FQGTGA. Deletions cut 4 bases from V and 4 bases from J, with 11 bases between. The CDR3 coding sequence is TGTGCCAGCAGCTACCGGACTGATTACAATGAGCAGTTCTTC. Protein sequence: CASSYRTDYNEQFF.

This clone occurred a few times. The J gene is TRBJ2-2, the V gene TRBV25-1, with D possibly being TRBD1 (6 bases). The V and J ends lost 5 bases and 0 bases respectively, with 10 bases between them. Looked up from germline, CDR1 is MGHDK and CDR2 is SYGVNS. CDR3 size: 15 residues. The CDR3 protein is CASSLGTSNTGELFF. In nucleotides, the CDR3 is TGTGCCAGCAGTCTAGGGACATCGAACACCGGGGAGCTGTTTTTT.

A single count supports this clone. The chain is built from TRBV5-4 and TRBJ1-2; 7 bases match TRBD1. The CDR3 runs 18 residues. In germline, CDR1 is SGHNT, CDR2 YYREEE (reference sequence). With 4 bases clipped from V and 7 bases from J, the junction kept 22 bases outside the gene matches. CDR3 sequence reads: CASSPSPRQGSAYTGYTF. The CDR3 DNA sequence: TGTGCCAGCAGCCCTAGCCCTCGACAGGGTTCGGCTTATACTGGCTACACCTTC.

In nucleotides, the CDR3 is TGTGCCTGGCTTACAGGGGTCGGCTACACCTTC. It translates to CAWLTGVGYTF. The chain joins TRBV30 to TRBJ1-2, with 7 bases matching TRBD1. The germline V gene encodes CDR1 GTSNPN and CDR2 SVGIG (reference sequence). V lost 5 bases, J lost 8 bases, and 5 bases stayed unmatched. The CDR3 runs 11 residues.

V gene TRBV7-9 combines with J gene TRBJ2-2; maybe TRBD1 (5 bases). The V end was cut by 4 bases, the J end by 0 bases, with 9 bases between. Germline CDR1 is SEHNR and CDR2 is FQNEAQ (reference sequence). The CDR3 runs to 15 residues. The DNA of the CDR3 is TGTGCCAGCAGCTCAGGGTTAGCGAACACCGGGGAGCTGTTTTTT. It yields the protein CASSSGLANTGELFF.